This T cell receptor beta chain was recorded in a study of Ad26.COV2.S vaccination and SARS-CoV-2 variants. Germline V CDR1 and CDR2: SNHLY, FYNNEI. The CDR3 has 14 amino acids. V lost 2 bases and J 8 bases, leaving 12 bases between the germline ends. In regard to this clone: Its matching antigen is unknown.

General study findings and limits: Reported findings describe substantial breadth in spike-specific CD8+ and CD4+ T cell responses following vaccination. It was found that vaccine and placebo recipients had similar non-spike TCR breadth. Vaccine recipients surpassed placebo recipients in spike-specific TCR breadth.

Generated by immunoSEQ multiplex PCR, the TCRdb table keeps only in-frame clones and is missing some. The sample holds some 350,000 clones, about 90% seen once. The specimen comprised peripheral blood, sampled after recovery from COVID-19. V is TRBV2 and J is TRBJ1-4; tentatively, D is TRBD1 (6 bases). The sequence came from a human donor who had recovered from COVID-19. DNA for the CDR3: TGTGCCAGCAGTGAATTGGTAGGGGGAGAAAAACTGTTTTTT. This encodes CASSELVGGEKLFF.